This T cell receptor (beta chain) was sequenced during a study of cytomegalovirus exposure and HLA in healthy donors (dated by TCRdb to about 2017). Broadly, across the study: In an earlier analysis of 587 of the donors, 276 Gb of sequence data and 90 million to 130 million unique TCR beta sequences from about 190 million T cells were reported. An early release covering approximately 600 HLA-typed donors comprised approximately 300 gigabases of sequencing data and roughly 86 million unique TCR sequences. Of the 300 to 450 genotyped donors, 65% to 90% fell in the genetic ancestry cluster associated with self-reported Caucasian donors. The aim of the study was to test whether cataloging public T cell receptors could identify signatures of past pathogen exposure. Using immunosequencing, the study profiled T cell repertoires from 666 subjects and related those repertoires to cytomegalovirus serostatus. A separate validation cohort of 100 to 150 different subjects was used in addition to the roughly 700-subject first cohort. The study combined high-throughput TCR immunosequencing, statistical association of individual TCRs with disease status, and machine learning to predict cytomegalovirus infection status. A later analysis re-examined previously published TCR beta repertoires from 600 to 700 donors and added high-resolution HLA genotyping to investigate patterns of TCR occurrence. Rather than using new phenotypic data, the later analysis identified candidate immune exposures from TCR beta sequences and from how often those sequences occurred across donors. To decide whether each TCR beta V gene segment behaved as functional or pseudogenic, an earlier analysis of some 600 of the donors relied on high-throughput TCR beta sequencing. Alongside the repertoire data, information on donor age, sex, ethnicity and CMV serostatus was compiled. Genome-wide SNP genotypes for about 65% of the roughly 670 donors were used in a later genetic analysis, which treated that subset as a discovery cohort. All discovery cohort repertoires had been generated using a single sequencing platform. HLA typing included class I and class II loci at four-digit resolution. Typing coverage differed by locus: A, B, C, DRB1 and DQB1 were typed in roughly 629-640 donors, DQA1 in about 560, DPA1 in approximately 600, and DPB1 in approximately 450. Roughly five DR-DQ haplotypes were treated as single units for association and clustering because of strong linkage in the cohort. Among 300 to 450 genotyped donors of the cohort, an average of approximately 230,000 unique TCR beta nucleotide sequences were sequenced per donor, 15% to 20% of them non-productive. General study outcomes and caveats: CMV serostatus was the only immune exposure information available for the cohort. In vitro tests confirmed that three of the cytomegalovirus-associated TCR beta chains recognize cytomegalovirus antigens. Approximately 18 rarely observed V segments, including chromosome 9 orphons, were excluded from the earlier analysis of about 600 of the donors because counts were too low. The classifier was reported to diagnose cytomegalovirus status with high specificity and sensitivity in both the original and validation cohorts. In a later analysis, TCR association rates were found to vary across HLA loci, with the most associated TCRs seen for DRB1 alleles and the fewest for HLA-C alleles. According to the authors, the approach could potentially be generalized to other disease states and immunological phenotypes. In a later genetic analysis, fewer N-insertions in productive TCRs were reported among donors in an Asian-associated ancestry cluster than the approximately 630-donor mean. In a later analysis, most CMV-associated TCR beta chains were found to appear HLA-restricted, with HLA associations seemingly driven largely by CMV exposure. Because HLA typing was missing for some donors at each locus, association tests included only the typed subset. Several of the top co-occurrence clusters appeared to be linked to parvovirus B19, influenza, CMV and Epstein-Barr virus, according to a later analysis. Because the 87-base-pair reads could not distinguish some IMGT-functional V segments, including TRBV6-2 and TRBV6-3, those segments were excluded. Across donors, most TCR sequences were observed very rarely, whereas some public TCRs were present in many individuals. Compared with equally common non-associated chains, HLA-associated TCR beta chains in a later analysis were more clonally expanded and had lower generation probabilities. Presence/absence analyses assumed roughly uniform sequencing depth across donors, an assumption that may not hold. A group of highly shared sequence variants was considered likely to be a technical artifact of the sequencing pipeline. The study listed 150 to 200 TCR beta chains as associated with cytomegalovirus. A further reported finding was that TCR beta sequences accurately predicted the HLA-A and HLA-B alleles for most subjects in the first cohort. A later genetic analysis associated a missense DCLRE1C variant with V-gene and J-gene trimming of TCR beta chains, and an independent cohort replicated the association. Correlated functional status among segregating V segments might be attributable to linkage disequilibrium, but an unknown experimental factor could not be ruled out. In an earlier analysis of 587 of the donors, most TCR beta V segments appeared in productive rearrangements about 87% or about 30% of the time, broadly matching IMGT annotations. The cohort was sequenced for TCR beta chains only, and without alpha or paired-chain data the features that could be detected were limited. A later analysis associated roughly 17,000 TCR beta sequences with specific HLA alleles at a false discovery rate of 0.05. When HLA alleles, especially DR and DQ, strongly co-occurred, TCR associations were difficult to assign to individual alleles.

On this clone: The antigen it binds to is not known. No quality values exist for individual bases; no much larger clone is one base distant.

The cohort comprised around 700 healthy bone marrow donors. All cohort members were sampled while nominally healthy, although unrecorded immune exposures were likely present. The donor tested CMV seropositive, placing the donor among the roughly 270 seropositive members of the cohort. A peripheral blood sample was collected from each donor, and TCR beta sequencing was performed on peripheral blood mononuclear cells. Genomic DNA extraction from the blood cell samples was performed with the Qiagen DNeasy Blood Extraction Kit. Libraries came from the immunoSEQ multiplex PCR assay. For the multiplex PCR, a mixture combining 60 forward primers for TCR Vbeta segments and 13 reverse primers for TCR Jbeta segments was used. Amplification of the CDR3 region of rearranged TCR beta genes was performed with a multiplex PCR assay on genomic DNA. The amplified TCR beta libraries were sequenced on the Illumina HiSeq System as 87-base-pair reads. Per the source publication's procedure: A later analysis counted about 82 million unique TCR beta chains across the 650 to 700 repertoires, and approximately 11 million of these chains were shared by at least two donors. Raw reads were error-corrected and collapsed into unique sequences with a nearest-neighbor algorithm that merged closely related sequences to remove PCR and sequencing errors. Alignment of CDR3 sequences to IMGT reference sequences was used to assign V, D and J gene segments. Each retained sequence needed at least a six-nucleotide match to both a V gene segment and a J gene segment. A rearrangement counted as productive if the CDR3 had no stop codons and remained in frame with V and J, and every other rearrangement counted as non-productive. Following IMGT convention, CDR3 was defined as the stretch from the second conserved V-encoded cysteine to the conserved J-encoded phenylalanine. In an earlier analysis of more than 550 of the donors, sequences lacking an unambiguous match to a single V gene segment were excluded. In an earlier analysis of 587 of the donors, V segments were called functional above 56.7% productive rearrangements and were called segregating when the between-donor standard deviation exceeded 5%. To diagnose cytomegalovirus status from the catalog of TCR beta chain sequences, a statistical classification framework was built. In a later analysis, TCR nucleotide sequences were compared against IMGT/GENE-DB human TR gene sequences so that V and J genes could be assigned. The TCRdist pipeline was used in a later analysis to assign CDR3 sequences and most-parsimonious VDJ recombination scenarios. A later analysis defined each TCR beta chain by its CDR3 amino acid sequence plus V-gene family, and excluded reads lacking a unique V-gene family. As a way to deal with suspected cross-contamination and a sequencing artifact, a later analysis dropped roughly 620 nucleotide sequences that were highly shared and had low generation probability. For each public chain, a later analysis derived a clonal expansion index from normalized ranks of inferred template counts within each repertoire. Generation probabilities in a later analysis came from a VDJ recombination model fitted to out-of-frame rearrangements, and those results were checked against IGoR. Hypergeometric tests were used in a later analysis to score TCR-TCR, TCR-HLA and TCR-CMV co-occurrence, with a repertoire-size bias correction applied to the TCR pairs. In a later analysis, false discovery rates were estimated by permuting HLA or CMV assignments 20 times. In a later analysis, co-occurring TCRs were grouped with DBSCAN, and TCRdist sequence similarity was added when clustering was performed within HLA-allele-positive subsets. Co-occurrence clustering excluded repertoires with fewer than 30,000 or more than 120,000 public chains, plus five with anomalous nucleotide sharing. This is the immuneACCESS table as TCRdb keeps it, with only in-frame sequences that have V and J called. A part of the clones is gone; compared with another copy, unresolved V genes explain less than half, and the rest is unexplained. The DNA gave D and trimming, while V, J and clone size come from that table. The sample table records approximately 150,000 clones; roughly 80% of these occur just once. Of the sample, 1.3% is held by the ten largest clones.

Including the terminal cysteine and phenylalanine, the CDR3 comprises 15 residues. Only the CDR3 DNA is retained, 45 bases long and in frame from the first base. After removal of 6 bases from V and 6 bases from J, the junction retains 12 bases not matched to a gene. Sequences SGHRS (CDR1) and YFSETQ (CDR2) are obtained from the germline V gene. The sequence joins TRBV5-1 to TRBJ2-1; 7 nucleotides in the junction match TRBD2. What was sequenced was PBMCs. The TCR originated in a man aged 45-65 years in good health and CMV-seropositive. The sequence in DNA is TGCGCCAGCACCTTCTTTAGCGGGTTCCTCAATGAGCAGTTCTTC. Its translation is CASTFFSGFLNEQFF.